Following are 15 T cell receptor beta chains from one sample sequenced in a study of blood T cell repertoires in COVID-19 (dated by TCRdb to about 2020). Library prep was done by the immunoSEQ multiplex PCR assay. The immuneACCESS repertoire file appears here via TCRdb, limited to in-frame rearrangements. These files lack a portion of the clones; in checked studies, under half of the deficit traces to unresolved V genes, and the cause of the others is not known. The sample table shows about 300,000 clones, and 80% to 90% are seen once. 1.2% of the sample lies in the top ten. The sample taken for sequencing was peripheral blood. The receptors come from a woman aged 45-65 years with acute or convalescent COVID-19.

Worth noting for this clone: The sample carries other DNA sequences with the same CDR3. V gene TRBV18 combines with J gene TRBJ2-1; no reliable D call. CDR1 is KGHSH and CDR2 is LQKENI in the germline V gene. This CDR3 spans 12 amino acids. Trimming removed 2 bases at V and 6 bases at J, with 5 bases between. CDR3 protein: CASSPSPNEQFF. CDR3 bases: TGTGCCAGCTCACCATCTCCCAATGAGCAGTTCTTC.

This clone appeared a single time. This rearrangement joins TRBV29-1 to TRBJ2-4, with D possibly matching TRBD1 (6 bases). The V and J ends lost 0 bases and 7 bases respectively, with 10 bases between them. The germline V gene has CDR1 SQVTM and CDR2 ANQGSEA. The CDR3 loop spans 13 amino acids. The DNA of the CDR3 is TGCAGCGTTGAAGAACAGGGAATGAACATTCAGTACTTC. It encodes CSVEEQGMNIQYF.

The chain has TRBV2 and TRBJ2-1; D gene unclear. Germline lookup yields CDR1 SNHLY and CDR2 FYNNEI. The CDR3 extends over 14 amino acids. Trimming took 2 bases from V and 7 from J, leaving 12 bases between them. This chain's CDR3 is CASSESVLWNEQFF. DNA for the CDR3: TGTGCCAGCAGTGAATCAGTGCTTTGGAATGAGCAGTTCTTC.

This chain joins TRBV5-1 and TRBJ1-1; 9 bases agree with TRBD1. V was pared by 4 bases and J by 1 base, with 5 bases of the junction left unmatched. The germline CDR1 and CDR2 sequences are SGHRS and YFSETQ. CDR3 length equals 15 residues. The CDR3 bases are TGCGCCAGCAGCAGGAGGACAGGGGAGAACACTGAAGCTTTCTTT. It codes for CASSRRTGENTEAFF. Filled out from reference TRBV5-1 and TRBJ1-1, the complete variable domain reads KAGVTQTPRYLIKTRGQQVTLSCSPISGHRSVSWYQQTPGQGLQFLFEYFSETQRNKGNFPGRFSGRQFSNSRSEMNVSTLELGDSALYLCASSRRTGENTEAFFGQGTRLTVV.

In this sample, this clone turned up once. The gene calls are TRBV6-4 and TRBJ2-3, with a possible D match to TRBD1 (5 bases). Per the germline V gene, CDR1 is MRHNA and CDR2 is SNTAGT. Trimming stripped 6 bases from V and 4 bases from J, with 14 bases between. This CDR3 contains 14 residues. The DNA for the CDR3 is TGTGCCAGCAGATCAGGGTTATCGTCAGATACGCAGTATTTT. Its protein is CASRSGLSSDTQYF.

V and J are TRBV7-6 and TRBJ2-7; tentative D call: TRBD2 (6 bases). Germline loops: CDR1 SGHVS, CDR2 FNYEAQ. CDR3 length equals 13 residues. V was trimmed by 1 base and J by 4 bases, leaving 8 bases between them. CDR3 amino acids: CASSLVEGYEQYF. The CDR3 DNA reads TGTGCCAGCAGCTTAGTGGAGGGGTACGAGCAGTACTTC. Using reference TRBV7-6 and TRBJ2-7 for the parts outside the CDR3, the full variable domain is GAGVSQSPRYKVTKRGQDVALRCDPISGHVSLYWYRQALGQGPEFLTYFNYEAQQDKSGLPNDRFSAERPEGSISTLTIQRTEQRDSAMYRCASSLVEGYEQYFGPGTRLTVT.

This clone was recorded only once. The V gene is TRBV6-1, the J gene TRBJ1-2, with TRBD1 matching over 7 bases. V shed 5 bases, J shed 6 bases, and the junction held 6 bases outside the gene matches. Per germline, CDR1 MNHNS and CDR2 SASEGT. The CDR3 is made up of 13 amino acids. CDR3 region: CASSKTGVHGYTF. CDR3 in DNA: TGTGCCAGCAGTAAAACAGGGGTTCATGGCTACACCTTC.

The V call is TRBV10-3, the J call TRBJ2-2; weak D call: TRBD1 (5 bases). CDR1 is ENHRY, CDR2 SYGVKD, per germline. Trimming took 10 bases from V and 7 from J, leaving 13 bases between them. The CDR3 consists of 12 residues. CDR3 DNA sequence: TGTGCCAGCAGCAGGGTAGGCGGGGAGCTGTTTTTT. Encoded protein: CASSRVGGELFF.

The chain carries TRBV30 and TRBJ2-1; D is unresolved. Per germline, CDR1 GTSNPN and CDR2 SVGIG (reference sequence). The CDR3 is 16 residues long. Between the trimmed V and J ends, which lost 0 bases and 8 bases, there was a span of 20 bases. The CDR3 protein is CAWSVTLTSSADEQFF. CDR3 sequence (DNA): TGTGCCTGGAGTGTAACGTTGACGTCCAGCGCGGATGAGCAGTTCTTC.

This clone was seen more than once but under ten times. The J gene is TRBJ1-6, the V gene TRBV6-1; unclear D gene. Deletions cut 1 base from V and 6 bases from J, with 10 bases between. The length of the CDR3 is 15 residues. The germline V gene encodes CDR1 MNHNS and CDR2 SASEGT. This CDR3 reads CASSEDRVPNSPLHF. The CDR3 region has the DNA TGTGCCAGCAGTGAAGATCGGGTCCCTAATTCACCCCTCCACTTT.

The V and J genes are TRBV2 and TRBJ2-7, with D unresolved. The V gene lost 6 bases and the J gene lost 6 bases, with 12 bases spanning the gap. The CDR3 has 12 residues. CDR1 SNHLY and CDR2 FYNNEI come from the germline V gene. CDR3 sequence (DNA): TGTGCCAGCAGGGGTCCCCGCGGCGAGCAGTACTTC. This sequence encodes CASRGPRGEQYF. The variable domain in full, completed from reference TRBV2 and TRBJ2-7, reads EPEVTQTPSHQVTQMGQEVILRCVPISNHLYFYWYRQILGQKVEFLVSFYNNEISEKSEIFDDQFSVERPDGSNFTLKIRSTKLEDSAMYFCASRGPRGEQYFGPGTRLTVT.

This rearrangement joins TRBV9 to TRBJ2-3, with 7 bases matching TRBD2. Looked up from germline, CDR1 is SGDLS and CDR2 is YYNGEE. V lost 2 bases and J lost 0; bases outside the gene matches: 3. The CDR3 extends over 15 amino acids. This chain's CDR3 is CASSVLGGSTDTQYF. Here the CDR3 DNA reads TGTGCCAGCAGCGTTTTGGGGGGGAGCACAGATACGCAGTATTTT.

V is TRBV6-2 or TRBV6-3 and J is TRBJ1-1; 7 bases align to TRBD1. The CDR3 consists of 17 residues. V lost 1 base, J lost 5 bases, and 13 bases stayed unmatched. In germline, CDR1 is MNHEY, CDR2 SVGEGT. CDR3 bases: TGTGCCAGCAGTTACTGGGCGCCGACAGGGCGGCGGACTGAAGCTTTCTTT. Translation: CASSYWAPTGRRTEAFF.

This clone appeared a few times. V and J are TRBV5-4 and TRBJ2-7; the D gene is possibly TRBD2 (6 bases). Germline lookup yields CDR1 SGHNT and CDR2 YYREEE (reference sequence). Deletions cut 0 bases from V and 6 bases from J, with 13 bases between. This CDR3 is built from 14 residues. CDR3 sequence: CASSLDGGRGEQYF. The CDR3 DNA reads TGTGCCAGCAGCTTGGATGGGGGGAGAGGCGAGCAGTACTTC.

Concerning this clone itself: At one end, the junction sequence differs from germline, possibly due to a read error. The CDR3 region has the DNA TGTGCCAGCAGCTACTCTGGCTCGGGGGCTGGAAACACCATATATTTT. This codes for CASSYSGSGAGNTIYF. V usage is TRBV6-5 and J usage is TRBJ1-3, with a possible D match to TRBD1 (5 bases). The CDR3 covers 16 residues. Looked up from germline, CDR1 is MNHEY and CDR2 is SVGAGI.